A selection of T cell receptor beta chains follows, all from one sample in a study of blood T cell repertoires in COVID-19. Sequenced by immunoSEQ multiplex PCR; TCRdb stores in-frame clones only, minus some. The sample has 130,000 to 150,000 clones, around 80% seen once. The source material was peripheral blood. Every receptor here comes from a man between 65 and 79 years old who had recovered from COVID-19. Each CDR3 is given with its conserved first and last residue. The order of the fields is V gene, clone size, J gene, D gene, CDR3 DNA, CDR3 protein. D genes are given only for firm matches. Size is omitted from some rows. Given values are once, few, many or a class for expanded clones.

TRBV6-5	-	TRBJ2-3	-	TGTGCCAGCAGCCTACAGAGCACAGATACGCAGTATTTT	CASSLQSTDTQYF
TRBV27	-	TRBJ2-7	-	TGTGCCAGCAGTTCGGGACTGGGTTACGAGCAGTACTTC	CASSSGLGYEQYF
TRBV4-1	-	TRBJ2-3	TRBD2	TGCGCCAGCAGCCCTACCTGGACTAGCGGGGGGTTAGATACGCAGTATTTT	CASSPTWTSGGLDTQYF
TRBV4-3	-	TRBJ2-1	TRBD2	TGCGCCAGCAGCCATACTAGCGAGCCAAGCTCCTACAATGAGCAGTTCTTC	CASSHTSEPSSYNEQFF
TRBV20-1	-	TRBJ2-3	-	TGCAGTGCTAGTTTCGGCACAGATACGCAGTATTTT	CSASFGTDTQYF
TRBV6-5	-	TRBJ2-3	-	TGTGCCAGTAAGGGACTGGCCAGCGTAGATACGCAGTATTTT	CASKGLASVDTQYF
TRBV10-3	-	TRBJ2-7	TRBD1	TGTGCCATCAGGCCCGGGACAGGTTGGTACGAGCAGTACTTC	CAIRPGTGWYEQYF
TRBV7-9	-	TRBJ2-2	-	TGTGCCAGCAGCCGGGACATGGAATCCGGGGAGCTGTTTTTT	CASSRDMESGELFF
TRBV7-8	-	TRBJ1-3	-	TGTGCCAGCAGCTTACACCGCACGAGCTCTGGAAACACCATATATTTT	CASSLHRTSSGNTIYF
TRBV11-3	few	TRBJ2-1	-	TGTGCCAGCAGCTTAGGGGACACCCGCTCCTACAATGAGCAGTTCTTC	CASSLGDTRSYNEQFF
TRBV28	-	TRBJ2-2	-	TGTGCCAGCAGCCCCAGTGGTACCGGGGAGCTGTTTTTT	CASSPSGTGELFF
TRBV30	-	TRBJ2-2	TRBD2	TGTGCCTGGAGTGTACTCGGGAGGGGGGAGCTGTTTTTT	CAWSVLGRGELFF
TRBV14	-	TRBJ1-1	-	TGTGCCAGCAGCGAACTAAACACTGAAGCTTTCTTT	CASSELNTEAFF
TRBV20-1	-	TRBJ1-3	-	TGCAGTGCTAGTTCGGACACCATATATTTT	CSASSDTIYF
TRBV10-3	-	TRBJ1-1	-	TGTGCCATCAGTGACAACATTGCGACAGAGTTGAACACTGAAGCTTTCTTT	CAISDNIATELNTEAFF
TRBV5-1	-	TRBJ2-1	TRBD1	TGCGCCAGCAGCCCCGGGACAGGCTCCTACAATGAGCAGTTCTTC	CASSPGTGSYNEQFF
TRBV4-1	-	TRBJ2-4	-	TGCGCCAGCAGCCACCCAGTCCTAGCCAAAAACATTCAGTACTTC	CASSHPVLAKNIQYF
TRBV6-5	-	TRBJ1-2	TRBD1	TGTGCCAGCAGCCAAGCCAGGGGGCATGGCTACACCTTC	CASSQARGHGYTF
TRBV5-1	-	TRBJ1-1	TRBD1	TGCGCCAGCAGCTTGGGACAGGGGGGCACTGAAGCTTTCTTT	CASSLGQGGTEAFF
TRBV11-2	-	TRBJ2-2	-	TGTGCCAGCAGCTTAGACGGAGGATACACCGGGGAGCTGTTTTTT	CASSLDGGYTGELFF
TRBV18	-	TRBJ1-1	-	TGTGCCAGCTCGACAACAGCAGGGATGAGAACTGAAGCTTTCTTT	CASSTTAGMRTEAFF
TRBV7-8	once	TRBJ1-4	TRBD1	TGTGCCAGCAGCTTAGCGCGGGGGACAGGAGGGGAAAAACTGTTTTTT	CASSLARGTGGEKLFF
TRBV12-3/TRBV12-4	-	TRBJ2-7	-	TGTGCCAGCAGTTTAGTCGACGAGCAGTACTTC	CASSLVDEQYF
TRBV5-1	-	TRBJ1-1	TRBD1	TGCGCCAGCAGCTCCGGACAGGGGGCCTCTGAAGCTTTCTTT	CASSSGQGASEAFF
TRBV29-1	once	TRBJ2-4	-	TGCAGCGCTCGACGAGGCAGTGGCCAAAACATTCAGTACTTC	CSARRGSGQNIQYF
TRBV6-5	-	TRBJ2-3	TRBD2	TGTGCCAGCAGTTACTCGACGTGGGGGGGAGATACGCAGTATTTT	CASSYSTWGGDTQYF
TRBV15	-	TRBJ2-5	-	TGTGCCACCAGCAGAGCCGGGAGTACCCAATGGACCCAGTACTTC	CATSRAGSTQWTQYF
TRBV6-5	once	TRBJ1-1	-	TGTGCCAGCTTACGGGGTCTGAACACTGAAGCTTTCTTT	CASLRGLNTEAFF
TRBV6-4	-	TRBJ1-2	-	TGTGCCAGCAGTGACTCGAGTCAGGGGCTCGGCTACACCTTC	CASSDSSQGLGYTF
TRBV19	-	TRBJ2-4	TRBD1	TGTGCCAGTAGTAGCCCCGGGACAGGGGTCATTCAGTACTTC	CASSSPGTGVIQYF
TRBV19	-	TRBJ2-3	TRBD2	TGTGCCAGTAGTACCCACCGGACTAGCGGGTCCACAGATACGCAGTATTTT	CASSTHRTSGSTDTQYF
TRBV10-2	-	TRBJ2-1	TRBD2	TGCGCCAGCAGTGAGCCCACGACTAGCGGTTACAATGAGCAGTTCTTC	CASSEPTTSGYNEQFF
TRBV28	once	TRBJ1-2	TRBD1	TGTGCCAGCAGTCAAGGGGGCGCCGGCTATGGCTACACCTTC	CASSQGGAGYGYTF
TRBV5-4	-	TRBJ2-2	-	TGTGCCAGCAGCTTGGGTGGGGGCACGAACACCGGGGAGCTGTTTTTT	CASSLGGGTNTGELFF
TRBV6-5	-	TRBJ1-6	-	TGTGCCAGCAGTTACTCGGGGCCCTATAATTCACCCCTCCACTTT	CASSYSGPYNSPLHF
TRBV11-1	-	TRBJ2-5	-	TGTGCCAGCAGCTTTTCCCCAGGTGTAGTGGAGACCCAGTACTTC	CASSFSPGVVETQYF
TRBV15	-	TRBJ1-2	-	TGTGCCACCAGCAGAGATCACAGGGTACAGTTCTATGGCTACACCTTC	CATSRDHRVQFYGYTF
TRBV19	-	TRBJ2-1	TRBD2	TGTGCCAGTAGTATAGTCGCACTAGCGCCGAGGGATGAGCAGTTCTTC	CASSIVALAPRDEQFF
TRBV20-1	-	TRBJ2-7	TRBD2	TGCAGTGCTAGTGTCGAGGTAGCGGGAGTTGGGTCCTACGAGCAGTACTTC	CSASVEVAGVGSYEQYF
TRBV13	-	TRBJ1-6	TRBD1	TGTGCCAGCAGCATCAGGCTGGAGGGACAGGGGAGTAATTCACCCCTCCACTTT	CASSIRLEGQGSNSPLHF
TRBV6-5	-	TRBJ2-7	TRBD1	TGTGCCAGCAGTCCCAGATTGACAGGGCACGAGCAGTACTTC	CASSPRLTGHEQYF
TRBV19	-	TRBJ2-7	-	TGTGCCAGTAGTAGCCAGTGGACACTCGCCTACGAGCAGTACTTC	CASSSQWTLAYEQYF
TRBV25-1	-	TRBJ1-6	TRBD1	TGTGCCAGCAGTGGTCCGGGACAGGATGATTCACCCCTCCACTTT	CASSGPGQDDSPLHF
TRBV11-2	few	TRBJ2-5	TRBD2	TGTGCCAGCAGCTTAGACCCGGGACTAGCGCTCCCCGATGGACAAGAGACCCAGTACTTC	CASSLDPGLALPDGQETQYF
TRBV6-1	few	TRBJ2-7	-	TGTGCCAGCAGTAATGGCCCGGGATCCTACGAGCAGTACTTC	CASSNGPGSYEQYF
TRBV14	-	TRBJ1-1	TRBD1	TGTGCCAGCAGCCGACAGGGCCGTGAAGCTTTCTTT	CASSRQGREAFF
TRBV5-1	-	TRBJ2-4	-	TGCGCCAGCAGCCGTAAGCCAGCGGAACTAGCCAAAAACATTCAGTACTTC	CASSRKPAELAKNIQYF